This entry lists 20 T cell receptor beta chains sequenced from one sample in a study of CD8 T cells in ankylosing spondylitis (dated 2017 in TCRdb). Their antigens are not known. Here is what the overall study found, with its caveats: Blood from ankylosing spondylitis patients appeared to be characterized by a TCR beta motif made up of seven or eight highly homologous amino acid variants.

The method behind the library was 5' RACE. The sequencing machine was an Illumina HiSeq 2500. Using fastp trimming at Q25 and MiXCR clonotype assembly, TCRdb reanalyzed the public sequencing data and kept in-frame beta chains. Rows matching on CDR3 protein sequence are summarized as one entry with the most common DNA and genes. The sample table shows about 400,000 distinct CDR3 sequences, and approximately 20% are seen once. In total, the top ten clones hold 16% of the sample. Sequenced: blood, either unsorted or a sorted T cell fraction (not recorded which). The receptors shown here come from a male donor with ankylosing spondylitis.

The V and J genes are TRBV20-1 and TRBJ2-2; D unclear. Looked up from germline, CDR1 is DFQATT and CDR2 is SNEGSKA (reference sequence). This CDR3 has 13 amino acids. Trimming shortened V by 0 bases and J by 6 bases, and 8 bases separated the two germline ends. CDR3 amino acids: CSARDYVAGELFF. CDR3 in DNA: TGCAGTGCTAGAGATTACGTCGCCGGGGAGCTGTTTTTT.

The rearrangement links TRBV12-3 or TRBV12-4 to TRBJ1-2, with TRBD1 matching over 7 bases. V lost 1 base to trimming and J lost 4 bases; unmatched junction nucleotides: 15. The CDR3 runs 18 residues. The CDR3 reads CASSLGQGSATGLYGYTF. The CDR3 coding sequence is TGTGCCAGCAGTTTAGGACAGGGATCGGCTACGGGCCTCTATGGCTACACCTTC.

This clonotype was picked up a small number of times. This rearrangement joins TRBV20-1 to TRBJ2-7, with 9 bases aligning to TRBD1. The CDR3 loop spans 16 amino acids. V shed 6 bases, J shed 4 bases, and the junction held 16 bases outside the gene matches. The V gene's germline CDR1 is DFQATT and CDR2 SNEGSKA (reference sequence). This CDR3 reads CSAHGQGPTTIYEQYF. The CDR3 DNA sequence: TGCAGTGCACACGGACAGGGGCCAACAACAATATACGAGCAGTACTTC.

This clonotype has just a few counts. This sequence joins TRBV20-1 and TRBJ2-5, with a weak D call TRBD2 (5 bases). The CDR3 has 14 residues. Germline-derived CDR1 and CDR2 are DFQATT and SNEGSKA (reference sequence). V was clipped by 3 bases and J by 7 bases, with 18 bases between them. The CDR3 DNA follows: TGCAGTGCTAGCGCGGAGGAGTGGGGTTTGACCCAGTACTTC. Translating it yields CSASAEEWGLTQYF.

This clonotype was found a few times. The chain links TRBV20-1 to TRBJ2-1, with 11 bases aligning to TRBD2. The CDR3 runs to 18 residues. The germline CDR1 and CDR2 sequences are DFQATT and SNEGSKA (reference sequence). After removal of 0 bases from V and 0 bases from J, the junction contained 7 bases not matched to a gene. The chain's CDR3 is CSARDTSGRQGSYNEQFF. The CDR3 DNA is TGCAGTGCTAGAGATACTAGCGGGAGACAAGGCTCCTACAATGAGCAGTTCTTC.

The chain carries TRBV18 and TRBJ1-5, with D hard to call. V was trimmed by 1 base and J by 0 bases, leaving 7 bases between them. CDR3 size: 15 residues. Germline V lookup: CDR1 KGHSH, CDR2 LQKENI. The DNA of the CDR3 is TGTGCCAGCTCACCACGCGAGAATAGCAATCAGCCCCAGCATTTT. As protein: CASSPRENSNQPQHF.

The chain is built from TRBV27 and TRBJ2-3, with D possibly being TRBD2 (5 bases). Per the germline V gene, CDR1 is MNHEY and CDR2 is SMNVEV (reference sequence). Trimming pared 7 bases from V and 2 bases from J, leaving 13 bases between. The CDR3 runs 14 residues. The CDR3 sequence: CASKFAGLTDTQYF. CDR3 bases: TGTGCCAGCAAATTTGCGGGCCTCACAGATACGCAGTATTTT.

This clonotype was counted between two and nine times. J is TRBJ2-3 and V is TRBV3-1, with TRBD2 identical over 9 bases. Germline-derived CDR1 and CDR2 are LGHDT and YNNKEL (reference sequence). This CDR3 region has 19 residues. The ends lost 0 bases at V and 10 bases at J; junction bases unmatched: 20. The CDR3 sequence: CASSQDVRGATSGRGAQYF. The CDR3, as DNA: TGTGCCAGCAGCCAAGATGTTCGGGGGGCGACTAGCGGACGTGGGGCGCAGTATTTT.

The chain carries TRBV28 and TRBJ2-7; 8 bases agree with TRBD1. Germline V gene lookup returns CDR1 MDHEN and CDR2 SYDVKM. This CDR3 spans 17 amino acids. V dropped 3 bases and J dropped 6; count of bases not matched to a gene: 16. CDR3 region: CASSFLRFGQGIPEQYF. CDR3 coding DNA: TGTGCCAGCAGTTTCTTGAGATTTGGACAGGGAATTCCCGAGCAGTACTTC. The full variable domain, completed using reference TRBV28 and TRBJ2-7, is DVKVTQSSRYLVKRTGEKVFLECVQDMDHENMFWYRQDPGLGLRLIYFSYDVKMKEKGDIPEGYSVSREKKERFSLILESASTNQTSMYLCASSFLRFGQGIPEQYFGPGTRLTVT.

V is TRBV28 and J is TRBJ2-1, with 9 bases identical to TRBD2. The CDR3 extends over 14 amino acids. V lost 8 bases to trimming and J lost 4 bases; unmatched junction nucleotides: 6. CDR1 and CDR2 (germline): MDHEN, SYDVKM. In DNA, the CDR3 is TGTGCCAGCCTCGCGGGAGGGAATTACAATGAGCAGTTCTTC. The encoded protein is CASLAGGNYNEQFF.

V gene TRBV18 combines with J gene TRBJ2-7, with D possibly matching TRBD1 (6 bases). Germline V CDR1 and CDR2: KGHSH, LQKENI. Trimming took 0 bases from V and 2 from J, leaving 11 bases between them. The CDR3 loop spans 15 amino acids. CDR3 nucleotides: TGTGCCAGCTCACCACCGCAGACAGGCACCTACGAGCAGTACTTC. It is translated as CASSPPQTGTYEQYF.

The sample holds a few counts of this clonotype. V usage is TRBV5-1 and J usage is TRBJ1-1, with D tentatively TRBD1 (5 bases). The V end was cut by 0 bases, the J end by 0 bases, with 9 bases between. The CDR3 has 15 amino acids. From germline, CDR1 is SGHRS and CDR2 YFSETQ. For the CDR3, the DNA is TGCGCCAGCAGCTTGGAGGGGCCCATGAACACTGAAGCTTTCTTT. Residues: CASSLEGPMNTEAFF.

This clonotype was seen ten or more times. CDR3 in DNA: TGCGCCAGCAGCCCGCAGGGGTCTAATTCACCCCTCCACTTT. Protein: CASSPQGSNSPLHF. The V gene is TRBV4-1, the J gene TRBJ1-6, with D tentatively TRBD1 (6 bases). V lost 4 bases and J 6 bases, leaving 10 bases between the germline ends. Germline V CDR1 and CDR2: MGHRA, YSYEKL. This CDR3 has 14 residues.

This clonotype was recorded at least ten times. DNA for the CDR3: TGTGCCATAAATGAGGGGGGTCTGGCATCCTACAATGAGCAGTTCTTC. The encoded protein is CAINEGGLASYNEQFF. The rearrangement links TRBV10-3 to TRBJ2-1, with D tentatively TRBD1 or TRBD2 (6 bases each). V was pared by 9 bases and J by 1 base, with 19 bases between. The CDR3 is 16 amino acids. The V gene's germline CDR1 is ENHRY and CDR2 SYGVKD.

This clonotype has just a few counts. The gene calls are TRBV20-1 and TRBJ2-5, with a tentative D call TRBD2 (5 bases). Germline V CDR1 and CDR2: DFQATT, SNEGSKA (reference sequence). V was pared by 3 bases and J by 1 base, with 18 bases between. The CDR3 runs to 16 residues. The CDR3 DNA reads as TGCAGTGCTAGTCCCTTCGTTGAGGGCCTCCAAGAGACCCAGTACTTC. Its protein product is CSASPFVEGLQETQYF.

This chain uses TRBV5-8 with TRBJ2-7; D not resolved. The CDR3 loop spans 12 amino acids. Looked up from germline, CDR1 is SGHTS and CDR2 is YDEGEE. V was cut by 1 base and J by 4 bases, with 6 bases left in between. CDR3 amino acids: CASSLSWYEQYF. CDR3 sequence (DNA): TGTGCCAGCAGCTTGTCTTGGTACGAGCAGTACTTC.

The chain employs TRBV5-4 and TRBJ1-6; the match to TRBD1 covers 7 bases. Germline V gene sequence: CDR1 SGHNT, CDR2 YYREEE (reference sequence). CDR3 size: 16 residues. V lost 4 bases to trimming and J lost 5 bases; unmatched junction nucleotides: 9. CDR3 sequence (DNA): TGTGCCAGCAGCCTGCCATCCGGGACAGATAATTCACCCCTCCACTTT. As protein: CASSLPSGTDNSPLHF.

V and J are TRBV12-3 or TRBV12-4 and TRBJ1-1, with D perhaps TRBD1 (6 bases). The CDR3 length is 13 residues. V dropped 6 bases and J dropped 3 bases, with 11 bases sitting between them. CDR3 loop: CASRRDTDTEAFF. The CDR3 DNA sequence: TGTGCCAGCAGAAGGGACACCGACACTGAAGCTTTCTTT.

This clonotype showed up just a few times. The chain joins TRBV10-3 to TRBJ2-7, with 8 bases aligning to TRBD2. Trimming at V came to 6 bases and at J to 0 bases, leaving 4 bases not matched to a gene. The germline V gene has CDR1 ENHRY and CDR2 SYGVKD. The CDR3 is 14 residues long. CDR3 nucleotide sequence: TGTGCCATCAGAGAGCGGGGGAGCTCCTACGAGCAGTACTTC. It yields the protein CAIRERGSSYEQYF.

The chain links TRBV18 to TRBJ2-5, with D unclear. V lost 6 bases and J lost 5, with 13 bases in between. The CDR3 consists of 13 residues. Germline V lookup: CDR1 KGHSH, CDR2 LQKENI. CDR3: CASSRSRTETQYF. The CDR3 nucleotides are TGTGCCAGCTCGCGTTCCAGAACGGAGACCCAGTACTTC. Full variable domain (missing parts from reference TRBV18 and TRBJ2-5): NAGVMQNPRHLVRRRGQEARLRCSPMKGHSHVYWYRQLPEEGLKFMVYLQKENIIDESGMPKERFSAEFPKEGPSILRIQQVVRGDSAAYFCASSRSRTETQYFGPGTRLLVL.